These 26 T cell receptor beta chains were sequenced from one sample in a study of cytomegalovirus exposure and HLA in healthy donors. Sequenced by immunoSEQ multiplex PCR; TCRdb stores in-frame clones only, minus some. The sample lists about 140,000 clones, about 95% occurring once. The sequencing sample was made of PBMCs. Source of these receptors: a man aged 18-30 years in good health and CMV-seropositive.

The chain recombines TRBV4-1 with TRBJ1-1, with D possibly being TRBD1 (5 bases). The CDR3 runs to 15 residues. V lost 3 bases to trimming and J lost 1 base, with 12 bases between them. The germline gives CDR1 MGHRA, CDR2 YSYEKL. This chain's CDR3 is CASSQGHTGNTEAFF. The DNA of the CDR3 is TGCGCCAGCAGCCAGGGCCATACAGGGAACACTGAAGCTTTCTTT.

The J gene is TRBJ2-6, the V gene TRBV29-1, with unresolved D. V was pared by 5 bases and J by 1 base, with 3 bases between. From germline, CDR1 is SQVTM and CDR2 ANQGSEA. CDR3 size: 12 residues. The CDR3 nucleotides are TGCAGCGTTCAATCTGGGGCCAACGTCCTGACTTTC. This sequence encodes CSVQSGANVLTF.

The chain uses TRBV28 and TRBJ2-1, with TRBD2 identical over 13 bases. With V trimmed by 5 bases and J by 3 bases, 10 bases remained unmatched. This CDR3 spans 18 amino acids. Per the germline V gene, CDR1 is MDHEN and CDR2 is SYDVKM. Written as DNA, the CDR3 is TGTGCCAGCAGTCGGCATCGGACTAGCGGGAGTATCTACAATGAGCAGTTCTTC. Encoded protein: CASSRHRTSGSIYNEQFF.

Here the CDR3 reads CASSEVSNEYRYGYTF. As DNA, the CDR3 is TGTGCCAGCAGTGAAGTGTCCAATGAGTATCGCTATGGCTACACCTTC. V is TRBV2 and J is TRBJ1-2, with D unclear. V was pared by 1 base and J by 4 bases, with 16 bases between. Germline V gene data show CDR1 as SNHLY and CDR2 as FYNNEI. The CDR3 sequence is 16 residues long. Full variable domain (outside the CDR3, taken from reference TRBV2 and TRBJ1-2): EPEVTQTPSHQVTQMGQEVILRCVPISNHLYFYWYRQILGQKVEFLVSFYNNEISEKSEIFDDQFSVERPDGSNFTLKIRSTKLEDSAMYFCASSEVSNEYRYGYTFGSGTRLTVV.

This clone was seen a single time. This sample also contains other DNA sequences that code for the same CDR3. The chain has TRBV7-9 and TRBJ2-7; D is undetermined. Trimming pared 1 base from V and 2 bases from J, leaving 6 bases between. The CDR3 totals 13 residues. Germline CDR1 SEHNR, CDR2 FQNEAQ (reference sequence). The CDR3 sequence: CASSLGSTYEQYF. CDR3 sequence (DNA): TGTGCCAGCAGCTTAGGTAGTACCTACGAGCAGTACTTC. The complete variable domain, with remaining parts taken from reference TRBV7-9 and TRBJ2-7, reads DTGVSQNPRHKITKRGQNVTFRCDPISEHNRLYWYRQTLGQGPEFLTYFQNEAQLEKSRLLSDRFSAERPKGSFSTLEIQRTEQGDSAMYLCASSLGSTYEQYFGPGTRLTVT.

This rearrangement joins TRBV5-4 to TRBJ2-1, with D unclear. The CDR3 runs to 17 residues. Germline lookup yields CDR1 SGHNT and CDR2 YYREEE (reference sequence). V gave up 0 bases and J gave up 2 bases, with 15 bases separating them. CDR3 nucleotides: TGTGCCAGCAGCTTGGTGGCGCCTGACTTCCCCTACAATGAGCAGTTCTTC. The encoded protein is CASSLVAPDFPYNEQFF.

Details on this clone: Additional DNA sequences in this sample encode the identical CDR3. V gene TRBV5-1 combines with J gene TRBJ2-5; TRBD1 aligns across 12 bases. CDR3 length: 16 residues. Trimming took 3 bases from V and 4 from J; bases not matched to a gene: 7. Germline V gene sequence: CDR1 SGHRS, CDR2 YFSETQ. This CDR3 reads CASSWGDRGRGETQYF. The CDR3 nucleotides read TGCGCCAGCAGCTGGGGGGACAGGGGGCGAGGAGAGACCCAGTACTTC.

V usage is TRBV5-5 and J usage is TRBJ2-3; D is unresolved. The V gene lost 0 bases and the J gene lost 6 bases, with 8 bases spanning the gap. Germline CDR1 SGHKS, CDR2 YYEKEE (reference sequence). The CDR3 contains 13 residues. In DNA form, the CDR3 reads TGTGCCAGCAGCTTGGTGTCGCGTGATACGCAGTATTTT. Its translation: CASSLVSRDTQYF.

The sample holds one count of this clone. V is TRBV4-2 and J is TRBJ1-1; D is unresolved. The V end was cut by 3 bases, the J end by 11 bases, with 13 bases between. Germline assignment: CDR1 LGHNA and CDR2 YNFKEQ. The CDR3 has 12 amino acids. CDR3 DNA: TGTGCCAGCAGCCACTATTTGGAGCCCGCTTTCTTT. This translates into CASSHYLEPAFF.

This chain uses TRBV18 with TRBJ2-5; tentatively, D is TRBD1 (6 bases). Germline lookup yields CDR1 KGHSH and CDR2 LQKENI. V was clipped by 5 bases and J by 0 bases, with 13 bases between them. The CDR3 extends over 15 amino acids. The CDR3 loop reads CASSSATGNQETQYF. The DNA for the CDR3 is TGTGCCAGCTCATCGGCGACAGGAAACCAAGAGACCCAGTACTTC. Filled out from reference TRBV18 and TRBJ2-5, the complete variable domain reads NAGVMQNPRHLVRRRGQEARLRCSPMKGHSHVYWYRQLPEEGLKFMVYLQKENIIDESGMPKERFSAEFPKEGPSILRIQQVVRGDSAAYFCASSSATGNQETQYFGPGTRLLVL.

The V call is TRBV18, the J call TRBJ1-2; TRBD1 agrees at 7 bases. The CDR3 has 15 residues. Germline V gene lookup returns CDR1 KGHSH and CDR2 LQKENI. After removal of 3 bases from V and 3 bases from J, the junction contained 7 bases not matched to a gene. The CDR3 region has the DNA TGTGCCAGCTCACCTATAGACAGGGTACACTATGGCTACACCTTC. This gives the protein CASSPIDRVHYGYTF.

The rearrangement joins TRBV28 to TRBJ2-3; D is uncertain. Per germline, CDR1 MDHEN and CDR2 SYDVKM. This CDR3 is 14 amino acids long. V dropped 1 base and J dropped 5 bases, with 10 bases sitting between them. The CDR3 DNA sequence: TGTGCCAGCAGTTTATTGGCCTCTTTAGATACGCAGTATTTT. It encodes CASSLLASLDTQYF.

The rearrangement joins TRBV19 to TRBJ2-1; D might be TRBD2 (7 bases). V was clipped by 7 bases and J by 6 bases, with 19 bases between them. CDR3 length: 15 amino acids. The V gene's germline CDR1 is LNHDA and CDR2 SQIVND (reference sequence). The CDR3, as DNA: TGTGCCAGTAAGGACAGTCGACTAGCCGGCAATGAGCAGTTCTTC. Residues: CASKDSRLAGNEQFF.

Written as DNA, the CDR3 is TGCGCCAGCAGCACCCTCGGACAGGGCGGTCAAGAGACCCAGTACTTC. It encodes CASSTLGQGGQETQYF. The V gene is TRBV5-1, the J gene TRBJ2-5; 8 bases align to TRBD1. CDR3 size: 16 residues. Germline V lookup: CDR1 SGHRS, CDR2 YFSETQ. J gave up 2 bases and V 4 bases, and 10 bases lay outside the gene matches.

The CDR3 nucleotides are TGTGCCAGCAGTGAATTCGGCGGGAGTAGTTACAATGAGCAGTTCTTC. It encodes CASSEFGGSSYNEQFF. The V and J genes are TRBV25-1 and TRBJ2-1; 7 nucleotides agree with TRBD2. The CDR3 runs to 16 residues. Germline CDR1 reads MGHDK; CDR2 reads SYGVNS. Trimming took 1 base from V and 4 from J; bases not matched to a gene: 7.

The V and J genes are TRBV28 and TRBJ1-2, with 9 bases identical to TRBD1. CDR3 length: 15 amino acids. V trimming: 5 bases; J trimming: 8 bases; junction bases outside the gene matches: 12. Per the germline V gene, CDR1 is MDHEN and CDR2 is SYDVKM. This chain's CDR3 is CASSPPGQGLAGYTF. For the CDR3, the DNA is TGTGCCAGCAGTCCGCCGGGACAGGGCCTCGCGGGCTACACCTTC.

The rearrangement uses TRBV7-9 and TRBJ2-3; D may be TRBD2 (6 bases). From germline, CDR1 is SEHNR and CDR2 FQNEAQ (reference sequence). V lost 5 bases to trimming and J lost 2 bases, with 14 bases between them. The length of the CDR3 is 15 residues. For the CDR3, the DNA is TGTGCCAGCAGCCGCCCGCGGGGAAACACAGATACGCAGTATTTT. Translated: CASSRPRGNTDTQYF.

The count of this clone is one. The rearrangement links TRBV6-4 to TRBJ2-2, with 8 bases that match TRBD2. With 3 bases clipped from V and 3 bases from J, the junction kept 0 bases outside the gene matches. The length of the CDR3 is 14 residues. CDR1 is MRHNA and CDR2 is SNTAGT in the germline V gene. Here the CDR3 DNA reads TGTGCCAGCAGTGAAGCGGGAGACACCGGGGAGCTGTTTTTT. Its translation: CASSEAGDTGELFF.

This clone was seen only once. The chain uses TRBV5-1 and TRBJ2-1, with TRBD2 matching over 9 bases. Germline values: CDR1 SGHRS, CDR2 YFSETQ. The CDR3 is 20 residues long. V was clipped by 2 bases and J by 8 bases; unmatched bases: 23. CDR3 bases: TGCGCCAGCAGCTTCAGTGGAAGGGGCTCGGCGGGAGGGAGGATAGATGAGCAGTTCTTC. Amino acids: CASSFSGRGSAGGRIDEQFF.

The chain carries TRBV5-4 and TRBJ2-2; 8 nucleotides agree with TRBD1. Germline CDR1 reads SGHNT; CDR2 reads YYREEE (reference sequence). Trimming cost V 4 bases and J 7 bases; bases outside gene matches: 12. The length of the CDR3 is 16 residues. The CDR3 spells CASSKIKGQGIGELFF. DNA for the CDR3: TGTGCCAGCAGCAAAATCAAAGGACAGGGAATCGGGGAGCTGTTTTTT.

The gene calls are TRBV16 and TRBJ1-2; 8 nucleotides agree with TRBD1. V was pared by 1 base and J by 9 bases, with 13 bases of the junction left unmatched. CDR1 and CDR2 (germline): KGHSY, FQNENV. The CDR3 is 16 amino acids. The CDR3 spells CASSQFGPGQGFRYTF. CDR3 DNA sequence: TGTGCCAGCAGCCAATTCGGGCCAGGACAGGGATTTCGCTACACCTTC.

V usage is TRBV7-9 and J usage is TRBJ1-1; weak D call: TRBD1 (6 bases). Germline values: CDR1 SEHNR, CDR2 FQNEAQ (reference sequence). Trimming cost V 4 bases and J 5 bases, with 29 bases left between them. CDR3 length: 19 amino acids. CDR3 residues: CASSSIYGNLAGASTEAFF. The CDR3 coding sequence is TGTGCCAGCAGCTCAATTTATGGGAATTTGGCAGGGGCTTCTACTGAAGCTTTCTTT.

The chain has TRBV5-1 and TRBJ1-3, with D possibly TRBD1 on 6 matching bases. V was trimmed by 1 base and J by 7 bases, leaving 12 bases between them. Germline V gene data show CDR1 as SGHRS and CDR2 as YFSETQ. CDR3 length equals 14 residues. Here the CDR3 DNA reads TGCGCCAGCAGCTTGCCAGGGGAGTATAACACCATATATTTT. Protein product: CASSLPGEYNTIYF.

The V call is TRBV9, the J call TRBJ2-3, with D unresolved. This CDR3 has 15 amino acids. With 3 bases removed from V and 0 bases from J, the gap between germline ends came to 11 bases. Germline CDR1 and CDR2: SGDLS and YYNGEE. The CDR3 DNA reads TGTGCCAGCAGCGACATCTCACGCAGCACAGATACGCAGTATTTT. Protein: CASSDISRSTDTQYF.

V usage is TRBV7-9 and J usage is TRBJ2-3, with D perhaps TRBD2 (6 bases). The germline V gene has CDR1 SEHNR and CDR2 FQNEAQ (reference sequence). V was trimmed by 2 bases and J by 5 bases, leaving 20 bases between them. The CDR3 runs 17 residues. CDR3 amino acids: CASSLKAGGPARDTQYF. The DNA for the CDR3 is TGTGCCAGCAGCTTAAAGGCCGGGGGACCTGCAAGAGATACGCAGTATTTT.

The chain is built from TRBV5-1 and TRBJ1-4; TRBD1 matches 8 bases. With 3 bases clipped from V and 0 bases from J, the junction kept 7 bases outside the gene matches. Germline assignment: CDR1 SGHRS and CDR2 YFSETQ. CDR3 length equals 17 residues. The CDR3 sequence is CASSSQGASATNEKLFF. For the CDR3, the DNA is TGCGCCAGCAGCTCCCAGGGGGCCTCTGCAACTAATGAAAAACTGTTTTTT.